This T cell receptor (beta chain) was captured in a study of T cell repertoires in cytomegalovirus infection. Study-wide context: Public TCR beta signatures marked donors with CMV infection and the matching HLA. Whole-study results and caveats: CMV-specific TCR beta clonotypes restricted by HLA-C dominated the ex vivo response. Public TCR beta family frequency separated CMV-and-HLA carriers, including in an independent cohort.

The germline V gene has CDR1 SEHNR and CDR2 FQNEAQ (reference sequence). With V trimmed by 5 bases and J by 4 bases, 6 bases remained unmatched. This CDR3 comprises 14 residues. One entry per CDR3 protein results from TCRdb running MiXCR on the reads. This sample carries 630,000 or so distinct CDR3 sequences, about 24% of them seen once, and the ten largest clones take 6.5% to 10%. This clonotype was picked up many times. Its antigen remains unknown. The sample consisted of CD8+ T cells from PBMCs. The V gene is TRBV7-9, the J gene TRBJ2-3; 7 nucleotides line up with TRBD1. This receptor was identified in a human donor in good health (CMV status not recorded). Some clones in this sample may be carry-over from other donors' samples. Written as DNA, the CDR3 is TGTGCCAGCAGCCCGACCGGGACAGCAGATACGCAGTATTTT. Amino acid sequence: CASSPTGTADTQYF.